This record looks at one T cell receptor (beta chain) sequence and its context. Methods used by the authors: From reference gene primer amplification, estimates of nucleated cell counts were derived. The protocol was immunoSEQ multiplex PCR, while the TCRdb copy is restricted to in-frame clones and leaves out a portion. The V and J calls and clone size come from that table; D and trimming were worked out from the DNA. The table records tens of thousands of clones, 90% of them present only once. These data originate in a study of blood T cell repertoires in COVID-19. About the research overall: Sample material is recorded as cDNA or gDNA derived from T cells, B-cell-depleted T cells, or PBMCs.

The germline gives CDR1 SGHTA, CDR2 FQGNSA. The CDR3 covers 15 residues. After removal of 2 bases from V and 6 bases from J, the junction contained 8 bases not matched to a gene. This clonotype originated in a human donor in a cohort sampled during active COVID-19. The rearrangement uses TRBV7-2 and TRBJ2-7, with TRBD2 matching over 9 bases. Sequencing was performed on peripheral blood. DNA for the CDR3: TGTGCCAGCAGCTTATCTTCTAGCGGGGCTTCCGAGCAGTACTTC. Translating it yields CASSLSSSGASEQYF.